Each of the 17 T cell receptor beta chains below was sequenced from the same sample in a study of cytomegalovirus exposure and HLA in healthy donors. With 60 Vbeta and 13 Jbeta primers, the PCR was carried out. Using immunoSEQ multiplex PCR, the repertoire was profiled, and TCRdb retains in-frame clones only, with some absent. The sample lists 110,000 to 150,000 clones; roughly 80% were seen once. Sequenced sample: PBMCs. The receptor set was obtained from a female donor in good health and CMV-seronegative.

This clone was counted once. The chain is built from TRBV6-1 and TRBJ2-1; 10 nucleotides agree with TRBD2. The V gene end was trimmed by 2 bases and the J gene end by 5 bases; junction bases not matched to a gene: 6. The CDR3 is 16 amino acids. CDR1 is MNHNS, CDR2 SASEGT, per germline. This chain's CDR3 is CASSEPSGRSDNEQFF. CDR3 DNA sequence: TGTGCCAGCAGTGAACCTAGCGGGAGAAGCGACAATGAGCAGTTCTTC.

This clone has only a few counts. The chain carries TRBV5-1 and TRBJ1-4; D gene ambiguous. Germline values: CDR1 SGHRS, CDR2 YFSETQ. This CDR3 has 13 residues. Trimming removed 2 bases at V and 4 bases at J, with 6 bases between. The CDR3 DNA sequence: TGCGCCAGCAGCTTTGAGATTAATGAAAAACTGTTTTTT. It yields the protein CASSFEINEKLFF.

J is TRBJ2-1 and V is TRBV29-1, with TRBD1 identical over 9 bases. From germline, CDR1 is SQVTM and CDR2 ANQGSEA. V lost 6 bases and J lost 6; bases outside the gene matches: 6. The CDR3 has 13 residues. The CDR3 DNA reads as TGCAGCGTCTGGACAGGGGTTGGCAATGAGCAGTTCTTC. Protein: CSVWTGVGNEQFF.

The rearrangement joins TRBV27 to TRBJ1-2, with D possibly matching TRBD1 (5 bases). The germline V and J ends were trimmed by 1 base and 2 bases, with 14 bases remaining between them. The CDR3 has 16 residues. The V gene's germline CDR1 is MNHEY and CDR2 SMNVEV (reference sequence). In DNA form, the CDR3 reads TGTGCCAGCAGTTTATACCAGGGTAGAGTCAACTATGGCTACACCTTC. Its translation: CASSLYQGRVNYGYTF.

This chain's CDR3 is CASRAKTGGDGAFF. CDR3 bases: TGTGCCAGCCGAGCTAAAACAGGGGGTGATGGAGCTTTCTTT. J is TRBJ1-1 and V is TRBV5-6; 8 nucleotides match TRBD1. The CDR3 has 14 residues. V was pared by 7 bases and J by 10 bases, with 15 bases of the junction left unmatched. Germline-derived CDR1 and CDR2 are SGHDT and YYEEEE.

The chain employs TRBV4-2 and TRBJ2-5, with 9 bases aligning to TRBD1. CDR1 and CDR2 (germline): LGHNA, YNFKEQ. V lost 4 bases to trimming and J lost 5 bases; unmatched junction nucleotides: 11. CDR3 length equals 16 residues. The CDR3 loop reads CASSPRTGDIQETQYF. For the CDR3, the DNA is TGTGCCAGCAGCCCCCGGACAGGGGACATCCAGGAGACCCAGTACTTC.

The J gene is TRBJ1-5, the V gene TRBV4-2; D is possibly TRBD1 (5 bases). Germline values: CDR1 LGHNA, CDR2 YNFKEQ. This CDR3 has 16 amino acids. V was trimmed by 1 base and J by 4 bases, leaving 14 bases between them. CDR3 DNA: TGTGCCAGCAGCCAAGTCTTCTGGGGGGGAAATCAGCCCCAGCATTTT. Its translation: CASSQVFWGGNQPQHF.

The V and J genes are TRBV25-1 and TRBJ1-1; 10 bases line up with TRBD1. CDR1 is MGHDK and CDR2 is SYGVNS in the germline V gene. V was clipped by 4 bases and J by 0 bases; unmatched bases: 5. CDR3 size: 16 residues. As DNA, the CDR3 is TGTGCCAGCAGTGGACAGGGGGCGGGGGTGAACACTGAAGCTTTCTTT. Amino acids: CASSGQGAGVNTEAFF.

The chain joins TRBV6-5 to TRBJ2-7, with 8 bases matching TRBD1. Trimming removed 6 bases from V and 1 base from J; junction bases left unmatched: 8. Germline V gives CDR1 MNHEY, CDR2 SVGAGI. This CDR3 contains 15 residues. The CDR3 is CASSDPGTGSYEQYF. The CDR3 DNA reads as TGTGCCAGCAGCGACCCCGGGACAGGATCCTACGAGCAGTACTTC.

J is TRBJ2-1 and V is TRBV5-1, with D perhaps TRBD1 (6 bases). The ends were cut back, 0 bases at V and 0 bases at J, with 10 bases in the middle. The CDR3 extends over 16 amino acids. The germline gives CDR1 SGHRS, CDR2 YFSETQ. CDR3 nucleotides: TGCGCCAGCAGCTTGGGGGGGCAACCCTCCTACAATGAGCAGTTCTTC. Translated, it gives CASSLGGQPSYNEQFF.

This clone was observed a single time. This sequence joins TRBV5-8 and TRBJ1-1; tentative D call: TRBD1 (6 bases). CDR3 size: 14 residues. Germline lookup yields CDR1 SGHTS and CDR2 YDEGEE. V was trimmed by 0 bases and J by 0 bases, leaving 6 bases between them. CDR3 sequence reads: CASSLGTVNTEAFF. In DNA form, the CDR3 reads TGTGCCAGCAGCTTGGGGACAGTGAACACTGAAGCTTTCTTT. Using reference TRBV5-8 and TRBJ1-1 for the parts outside the CDR3, the full variable domain is EAGVTQSPTHLIKTRGQQATLRCSPISGHTSVYWYQQALGLGLQFLLWYDEGEERNRGNFPPRFSGRQFPNYSSELNVNALELEDSALYLCASSLGTVNTEAFFGQGTRLTVV.

The V call is TRBV27, the J call TRBJ1-4; 7 bases fit TRBD1. J was trimmed by 10 bases and V by 5 bases; bases with no gene match: 13. The CDR3 totals 15 residues. The germline gives CDR1 MNHEY, CDR2 SMNVEV (reference sequence). The CDR3 nucleotides are TGTGCCAGCAGTAGCATTAGGACAGGATCGGGAAAACTGTTTTTT. Protein: CASSSIRTGSGKLFF.

The chain is built from TRBV5-8 and TRBJ2-2, with D possibly TRBD1 on 6 matching bases. The CDR3 spans 14 residues. Trimming removed 4 bases at V and 1 base at J, with 8 bases between. The germline V gene encodes CDR1 SGHTS and CDR2 YDEGEE. The CDR3 here is CASSRDMNTGELFF. The DNA of the CDR3 is TGTGCCAGCAGCAGGGACATGAACACCGGGGAGCTGTTTTTT.

The chain joins TRBV10-3 to TRBJ1-2; 7 bases are shared with TRBD1. Germline trimming cut 6 bases from V and 0 bases from J; bases unmatched to any gene: 7. The CDR3 length is 15 residues. Germline V gene lookup returns CDR1 ENHRY and CDR2 SYGVKD. In DNA, the CDR3 is TGTGCCATCAGCCCCGGACAGGCCACTAACTATGGCTACACCTTC. Amino acids: CAISPGQATNYGYTF.

Remarks on this clone: An end of the junction differs from the germline gene, which may be a read error. This chain links TRBV13 with TRBJ1-2; the D is unclear. The CDR3 has 13 amino acids. The germline V gene has CDR1 PRHDT and CDR2 FYEKMQ (reference sequence). This chain's CDR3 is CASSLGSGRGYTF. The CDR3, as DNA: TGTGCCAGCAGCCTAGGATCGGGGAGGGGCTACACCTTC.

V gene TRBV10-2 combines with J gene TRBJ2-5; 7 positions agree with TRBD2. V lost 2 bases and J lost 7; bases outside the gene matches: 10. This CDR3 has 15 residues. Germline loops: CDR1 WSHSY, CDR2 SAAADI. The DNA for the CDR3 is TGCGCCAGCAGTGAGCCACTGGGACTATACGGGACCCAGTACTTC. Translating gives CASSEPLGLYGTQYF.

The chain links TRBV7-8 to TRBJ2-3; 13 bases fit TRBD2. Per the germline V gene, CDR1 is SGHVS and CDR2 is FQNEAQ. The ends lost 3 bases at V and 8 bases at J; junction bases unmatched: 2. The length of the CDR3 is 14 residues. CDR3 DNA sequence: TGTGCCAGCAGCTTGGGGACTAGCGGGACTACGCAGTATTTT. Protein: CASSLGTSGTTQYF.